This entry features one T cell receptor (beta chain) sequence. TCRdb's copy holds only in-frame clones and misses some; the assay was immunoSEQ multiplex PCR. This repertoire shows 75,000 to 95,000 clones, around 90% found once; its top ten account for 9.5% to 11%. The data were obtained in a study of OX40 agonist ivuxolimab in advanced cancers. From germline, CDR1 is SEHNR and CDR2 FQNEAQ (reference sequence). The CDR3 is 15 residues long. With 9 bases removed from V and 2 bases from J, the gap between germline ends came to 14 bases. The specimen comprised CD4+ or CD8+ T cells sorted from blood, sampled in a trial of the OX40 agonist ivuxolimab. The receptor comes from an adult with an advanced solid tumor such as melanoma, head and neck, liver or kidney cancer. V is TRBV7-9 and J is TRBJ2-6; tentatively, D is TRBD1 (6 bases). The CDR3 is CASPTYRAGANVLTF. Written as DNA, the CDR3 is TGTGCCAGTCCAACCTACAGGGCTGGGGCCAACGTCCTGACTTTC.